This TCR beta chain was retrieved from a study of T cell responses to AZD1222 COVID-19 vaccine. General study points: Nearly half of spike-specific TCRs reportedly target unmutated variant regions. Donors skewed white British and female; clonal diversity was possibly underestimated.

Details on this clone: Its specificity is unknown.

The protocol was immunoSEQ multiplex PCR, while the TCRdb copy is restricted to in-frame clones and leaves out a portion. The repertoire holds roughly 120,000 clones, around 84% seen once, with 7.7% in the top ten. V lost 7 bases to trimming and J lost 3 bases, with 7 bases between them. The CDR3 is 11 residues long. From germline, CDR1 is MDHEN and CDR2 SYDVKM. The sequencing here drew on peripheral blood, taken on day 0 of AZD1222 vaccination. The receptor was derived from an adult in good health. V is TRBV28 and J is TRBJ2-7, with a tentative D call TRBD1 (5 bases). CDR3 region: CASTGYYEQYF. CDR3 DNA: TGTGCCAGCACAGGGTACTACGAGCAGTACTTC.